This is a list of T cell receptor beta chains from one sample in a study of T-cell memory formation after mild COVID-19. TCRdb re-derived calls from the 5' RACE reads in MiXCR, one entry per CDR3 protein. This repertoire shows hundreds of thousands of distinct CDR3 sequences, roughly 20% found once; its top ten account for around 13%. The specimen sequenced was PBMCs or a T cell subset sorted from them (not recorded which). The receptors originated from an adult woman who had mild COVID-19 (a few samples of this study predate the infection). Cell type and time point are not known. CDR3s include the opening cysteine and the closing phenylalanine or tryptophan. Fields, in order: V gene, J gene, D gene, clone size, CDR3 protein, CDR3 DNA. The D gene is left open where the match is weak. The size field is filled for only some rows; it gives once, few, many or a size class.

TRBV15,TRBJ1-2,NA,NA,CATSILTDGYTF,TGTGCCACCAGCATTTTGACGGATGGCTACACCTTC
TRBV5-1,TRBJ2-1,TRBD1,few,CASSLSTGAVYNEQFF,TGCGCCAGCAGCTTGTCGACAGGGGCCGTTTACAATGAGCAGTTCTTC
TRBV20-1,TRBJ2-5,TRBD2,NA,CSAARSGDAETQYF,TGCAGTGCTGCCAGAAGCGGGGATGCGGAGACCCAGTACTTC
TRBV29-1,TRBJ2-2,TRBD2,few,CSVHGLAGLSAGELFF,TGCAGCGTCCACGGACTAGCGGGACTTTCCGCCGGGGAGCTGTTTTTT
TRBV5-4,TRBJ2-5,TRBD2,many,CASSLAGTQETQYF,TGTGCCAGCAGTTTAGCGGGGACCCAAGAGACCCAGTACTTC
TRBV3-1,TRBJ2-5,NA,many,CASRGGWGTQETQYF,TGTGCCAGCAGGGGCGGATGGGGGACCCAAGAGACCCAGTACTTC
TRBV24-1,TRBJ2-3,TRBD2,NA,CATRRGSTDTQYF,TGTGCCACCAGGCGGGGGAGCACAGATACGCAGTATTTT
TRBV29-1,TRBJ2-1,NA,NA,CSALQAKRESYNEQFF,TGCAGCGCCCTGCAGGCTAAACGGGAGTCCTACAATGAGCAGTTCTTC
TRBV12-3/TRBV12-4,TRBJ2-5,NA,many,CASMRSSGNETQYF,TGTGCCAGCATGAGGTCTTCGGGAAACGAGACCCAGTACTTC
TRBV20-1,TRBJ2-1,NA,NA,CSASRGRSNEQFF,TGCAGTGCTAGTAGAGGGAGGAGCAATGAGCAGTTCTTC
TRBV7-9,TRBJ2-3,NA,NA,CASSLALERTDTQYF,TGTGCCAGCAGCTTAGCCCTGGAGAGGACAGATACGCAGTATTTT
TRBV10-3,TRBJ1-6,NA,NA,CAIQGHLSPLHF,TGTGCCATCCAGGGACATCTTTCACCCCTCCACTTT